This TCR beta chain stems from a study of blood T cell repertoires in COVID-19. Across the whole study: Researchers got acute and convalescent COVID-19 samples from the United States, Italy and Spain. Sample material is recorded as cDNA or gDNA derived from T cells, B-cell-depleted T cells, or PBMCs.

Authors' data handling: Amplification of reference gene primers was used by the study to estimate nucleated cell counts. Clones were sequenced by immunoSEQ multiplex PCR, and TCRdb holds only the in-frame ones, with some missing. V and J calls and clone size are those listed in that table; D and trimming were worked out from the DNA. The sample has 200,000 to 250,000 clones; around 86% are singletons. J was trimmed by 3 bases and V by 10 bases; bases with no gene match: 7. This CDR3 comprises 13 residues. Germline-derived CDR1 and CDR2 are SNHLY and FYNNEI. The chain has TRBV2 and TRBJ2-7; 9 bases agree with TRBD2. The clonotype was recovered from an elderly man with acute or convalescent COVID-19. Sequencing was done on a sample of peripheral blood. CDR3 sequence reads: CATAGGHIYEQYF. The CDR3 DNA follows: TGTGCCACCGCGGGAGGGCACATCTACGAGCAGTACTTC.